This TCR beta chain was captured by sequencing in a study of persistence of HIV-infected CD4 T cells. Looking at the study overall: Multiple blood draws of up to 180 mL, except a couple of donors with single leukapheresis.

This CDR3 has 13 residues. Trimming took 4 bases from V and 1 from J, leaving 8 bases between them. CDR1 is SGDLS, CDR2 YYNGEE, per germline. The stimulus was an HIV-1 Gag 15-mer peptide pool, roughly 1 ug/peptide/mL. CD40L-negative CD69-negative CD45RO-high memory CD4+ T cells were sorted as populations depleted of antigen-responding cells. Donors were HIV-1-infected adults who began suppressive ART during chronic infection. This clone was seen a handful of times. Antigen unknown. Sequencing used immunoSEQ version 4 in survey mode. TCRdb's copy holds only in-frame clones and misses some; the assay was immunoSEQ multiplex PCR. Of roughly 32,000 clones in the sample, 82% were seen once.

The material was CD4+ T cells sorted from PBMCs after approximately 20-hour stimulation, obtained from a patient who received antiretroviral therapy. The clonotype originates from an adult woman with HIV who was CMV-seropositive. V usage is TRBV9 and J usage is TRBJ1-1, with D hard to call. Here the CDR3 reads CASSLTANTEAFF. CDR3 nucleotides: TGTGCCAGCAGCTTAACAGCGAACACTGAAGCTTTCTTT.